The rows below give T cell receptor beta chains drawn from one sample of a study of T-cell reconstitution after alpha-beta-depleted transplantation in children. TCRdb re-derived calls from the PCR reads in MiXCR, one entry per CDR3 protein. The table lists approximately 350,000 distinct CDR3 sequences, 10% of them singletons. Sequencing used PBMCs from the stem cell graft donor, obtained from the stem cell graft. The origin of the receptors is a human donor who donated a stem cell graft to a child with acute lymphoblastic leukemia. The CDR3 runs from the conserved cysteine through the conserved F or W. Each record gives: D gene, V gene, CDR3 length, clone size, J gene, CDR3 protein, CDR3 DNA. D genes are given only for firm matches. For some rows the clone size is stated as once, few or many, or as a class when expanded; others skip it.

.	TRBV7-9	15	few	TRBJ2-2	CASSLGSSNTGELFF	TGTGCCAGCAGCTTGGGCAGCTCGAACACCGGGGAGCTGTTTTTT
TRBD1	TRBV5-1	15	.	TRBJ2-7	CASSLVTGGLDEQYF	TGCGCCAGCAGCTTGGTTACAGGGGGCCTCGACGAGCAGTACTTC
TRBD2	TRBV3-1	17	.	TRBJ2-1	CASSHGGTSGNYNEQFF	TGTGCCAGCAGCCACGGAGGGACTAGCGGCAACTACAATGAGCAGTTCTTC
.	TRBV28	11	.	TRBJ2-5	CASSSPGQEGF	TGTGCCAGCAGTTCACCGGGACAAGAGGGCTTC
TRBD2	TRBV7-2	15	.	TRBJ2-5	CASSSESGSGETQYF	TGTGCCAGCAGCTCCGAGAGCGGGAGTGGTGAGACCCAGTACTTC
.	TRBV3-1	16	few	TRBJ2-3	CASSQVGQFFGDTQYF	.
.	TRBV5-1	14	.	TRBJ1-1	CASSWESLNTEAFF	TGCGCCAGCAGCTGGGAGAGTCTGAACACTGAAGCTTTCTTT
.	TRBV4-1	15	few	TRBJ2-7	CASSFRDTNSYEQYF	TGCGCCAGCAGCTTCCGGGACACCAACTCCTACGAGCAGTACTTC
TRBD2	TRBV5-1	15	.	TRBJ2-1	CASSLQASGSNEQFF	TGCGCCAGCAGCTTGCAAGCTAGCGGGAGCAATGAGCAGTTCTTC
.	TRBV5-1	17	many	TRBJ1-6	CASSSDPATGYNSPLHF	TGCGCCAGCAGCTCCGACCCTGCCACAGGGTATAATTCACCCCTCCACTTT
.	TRBV20-1	19	few	TRBJ2-5	CSARDSGGGGQQNQETQYF	TGCAGTGCTAGAGATTCGGGCGGGGGAGGACAGCAAAACCAAGAGACCCAGTACTTC
TRBD2	TRBV7-9	16	.	TRBJ2-1	CASSSGGAARYNEQFF	TGTGCCAGCAGCTCCGGGGGGGCAGCAAGATACAATGAGCAGTTCTTC
.	TRBV12-3/TRBV12-4	13	many	TRBJ2-2	CASDTANTGELFF	TGTGCCAGCGACACTGCGAACACCGGGGAGCTGTTTTTT
TRBD2	TRBV24-1	18	many	TRBJ2-1	CATSDLDTSGVSYNEQFF	TGTGCCACCAGTGATTTAGATACTAGCGGGGTCTCCTACAATGAGCAGTTCTTC
.	TRBV7-2	15	many	TRBJ2-1	CASSSRGGLHNEQFF	TGTGCCAGCAGCTCAAGGGGTGGCTTACACAATGAGCAGTTCTTC
TRBD2	TRBV7-2	14	.	TRBJ2-1	CASSLGRGGYEQFF	TGTGCCAGCAGCTTAGGGCGGGGGGGATATGAGCAGTTCTTC
.	TRBV7-3	13	many	TRBJ1-1	CASSDGMNTEAFF	TGTGCCAGCAGCGACGGCATGAACACTGAAGCTTTCTTT
TRBD2	TRBV9	15	.	TRBJ2-7	CASSVDPGLTYEQYF	TGTGCCAGCAGCGTGGATCCGGGACTAACTTACGAGCAGTACTTC
TRBD2	TRBV24-1	15	many	TRBJ2-2	CATSDSGSLLGELFF	TGTGCCACCAGTGATAGCGGGAGTTTGCTCGGGGAGCTGTTTTTT
TRBD2	TRBV27	15	many	TRBJ2-5	CASSLSGLAGETQYF	TGTGCCAGCAGTTTATCGGGACTAGCTGGAGAGACCCAGTACTTC
TRBD2	TRBV20-1	19	few	TRBJ2-1	CSARSLYGLANFSYNEQFF	TGCAGTGCTAGATCTCTCTACGGACTAGCGAATTTCTCCTACAATGAGCAGTTCTTC
TRBD1	TRBV9	15	many	TRBJ2-7	CASSLRTGRLYEQYF	TGTGCCAGCAGCTTACGGACAGGGCGTCTGTACGAGCAGTACTTC
TRBD2	TRBV20-1	15	.	TRBJ2-7	CSASLTGTSAYEQYF	TGCAGTGCTAGTCTCACCGGGACTAGCGCCTACGAGCAGTACTTC
.	TRBV7-2	13	few	TRBJ1-2	CASSTDRLYGYTF	TGTGCCAGCAGCACCGACCGCCTCTATGGCTACACCTTC
TRBD1	TRBV4-3	15	many	TRBJ2-7	CASSQDEGAMYEQYF	TGCGCCAGCAGCCAAGATGAGGGGGCAATGTACGAGCAGTACTTC
.	TRBV27	13	many	TRBJ2-1	CASSPGPENEQFF	TGTGCCAGCAGTCCGGGTCCTGAAAATGAGCAGTTCTTC
.	TRBV7-9	15	.	TRBJ1-1	CASSFPGSRDTEAFF	TGTGCCAGCAGCTTTCCCGGGTCCAGGGACACTGAAGCTTTCTTT